The 5 T cell receptor beta chains below all came from one sample that was sequenced in a study of blood T cell repertoires in COVID-19. Clones were sequenced by immunoSEQ multiplex PCR, and TCRdb holds only the in-frame ones, with some missing. The profile covers 300,000 to 450,000 clones, with 85% appearing a single time and approximately 3.6% taken by the ten largest. Sequencing input: peripheral blood. The receptors were gathered from a woman younger than 30 with acute or convalescent COVID-19.

The chain combines TRBV28 with TRBJ2-7, with TRBD1 matching over 11 bases. The CDR3 loop spans 19 amino acids. V trimming: 6 bases; J trimming: 5 bases; junction bases outside the gene matches: 21. Germline values: CDR1 MDHEN, CDR2 SYDVKM. The CDR3 coding sequence is TGTGCCAGCAGGCTCGTGACCGGGACAGGGGGTTTTGGATTACACGAGCAGTACTTC. This translates into CASRLVTGTGGFGLHEQYF.

The CDR3 reads CASSQVEAGEAFF. CDR3 sequence (DNA): TGTGCCAGCAGCCAAGTCGAGGCCGGTGAAGCTTTCTTT. J is TRBJ1-1 and V is TRBV3-1 (or the pseudogene TRBV3-2); D not certain. V was shortened by 1 base and J by 7 bases, with 10 bases between the two germline ends. Germline V lookup: CDR1 LGHDT, CDR2 YNNKEL (reference sequence). The CDR3 is 13 residues long.

V is TRBV7-6 and J is TRBJ2-7; D not certain. The length of the CDR3 is 15 residues. The V end lost 5 bases, the J end lost 2 bases, and 16 bases lay between the germline ends. CDR1 is SGHVS and CDR2 is FNYEAQ in the germline V gene. The CDR3: CASSPPGVAPYEQYF. CDR3 sequence (DNA): TGTGCCAGCAGCCCGCCGGGTGTCGCACCCTACGAGCAGTACTTC.

The chain carries TRBV5-6 and TRBJ2-5; D is undetermined. The V gene's germline CDR1 is SGHDT and CDR2 YYEEEE. The CDR3 covers 13 residues. V dropped 2 bases and J dropped 4 bases, with 9 bases sitting between them. CDR3 protein: CASSLEFRETQYF. The CDR3 DNA reads as TGTGCCAGCAGCTTAGAGTTTCGAGAGACCCAGTACTTC.

This chain uses TRBV5-1 with TRBJ2-1; tentative D call: TRBD1 (5 bases). Germline CDR1 reads SGHRS; CDR2 reads YFSETQ. There are 15 residues in the CDR3. Trimming cost V 5 bases and J 6 bases, with 18 bases left between them. The CDR3, as DNA: TGCGCCAGCAGTTTCACAGGTGCAAATCCCAATGAGCAGTTCTTC. It translates to CASSFTGANPNEQFF.